This record covers a single T cell receptor (beta chain). The data derive from a study of T cell changes during pregnancy in multiple sclerosis. V lost 8 bases to trimming and J lost 4 bases; unmatched junction nucleotides: 5. The germline CDR1 and CDR2 sequences are SQVTM and ANQGSEA. The CDR3 spans 12 residues. Libraries were prepared by immunoSEQ multiplex PCR; TCRdb keeps only in-frame clonotypes and omits some of them. The sample records more than 90,000 clones, around 90% being singletons. This chain joins TRBV29-1 and TRBJ2-1, with 7 bases identical to TRBD2. The sequence derives from a female donor with multiple sclerosis, enrolled in a pregnancy study. This sample comprised peripheral blood, obtained in the second trimester of pregnancy. The CDR3 bases are TGCAGCTTCCGGGACTATTACAATGAGCAGTTCTTC. This codes for CSFRDYYNEQFF.